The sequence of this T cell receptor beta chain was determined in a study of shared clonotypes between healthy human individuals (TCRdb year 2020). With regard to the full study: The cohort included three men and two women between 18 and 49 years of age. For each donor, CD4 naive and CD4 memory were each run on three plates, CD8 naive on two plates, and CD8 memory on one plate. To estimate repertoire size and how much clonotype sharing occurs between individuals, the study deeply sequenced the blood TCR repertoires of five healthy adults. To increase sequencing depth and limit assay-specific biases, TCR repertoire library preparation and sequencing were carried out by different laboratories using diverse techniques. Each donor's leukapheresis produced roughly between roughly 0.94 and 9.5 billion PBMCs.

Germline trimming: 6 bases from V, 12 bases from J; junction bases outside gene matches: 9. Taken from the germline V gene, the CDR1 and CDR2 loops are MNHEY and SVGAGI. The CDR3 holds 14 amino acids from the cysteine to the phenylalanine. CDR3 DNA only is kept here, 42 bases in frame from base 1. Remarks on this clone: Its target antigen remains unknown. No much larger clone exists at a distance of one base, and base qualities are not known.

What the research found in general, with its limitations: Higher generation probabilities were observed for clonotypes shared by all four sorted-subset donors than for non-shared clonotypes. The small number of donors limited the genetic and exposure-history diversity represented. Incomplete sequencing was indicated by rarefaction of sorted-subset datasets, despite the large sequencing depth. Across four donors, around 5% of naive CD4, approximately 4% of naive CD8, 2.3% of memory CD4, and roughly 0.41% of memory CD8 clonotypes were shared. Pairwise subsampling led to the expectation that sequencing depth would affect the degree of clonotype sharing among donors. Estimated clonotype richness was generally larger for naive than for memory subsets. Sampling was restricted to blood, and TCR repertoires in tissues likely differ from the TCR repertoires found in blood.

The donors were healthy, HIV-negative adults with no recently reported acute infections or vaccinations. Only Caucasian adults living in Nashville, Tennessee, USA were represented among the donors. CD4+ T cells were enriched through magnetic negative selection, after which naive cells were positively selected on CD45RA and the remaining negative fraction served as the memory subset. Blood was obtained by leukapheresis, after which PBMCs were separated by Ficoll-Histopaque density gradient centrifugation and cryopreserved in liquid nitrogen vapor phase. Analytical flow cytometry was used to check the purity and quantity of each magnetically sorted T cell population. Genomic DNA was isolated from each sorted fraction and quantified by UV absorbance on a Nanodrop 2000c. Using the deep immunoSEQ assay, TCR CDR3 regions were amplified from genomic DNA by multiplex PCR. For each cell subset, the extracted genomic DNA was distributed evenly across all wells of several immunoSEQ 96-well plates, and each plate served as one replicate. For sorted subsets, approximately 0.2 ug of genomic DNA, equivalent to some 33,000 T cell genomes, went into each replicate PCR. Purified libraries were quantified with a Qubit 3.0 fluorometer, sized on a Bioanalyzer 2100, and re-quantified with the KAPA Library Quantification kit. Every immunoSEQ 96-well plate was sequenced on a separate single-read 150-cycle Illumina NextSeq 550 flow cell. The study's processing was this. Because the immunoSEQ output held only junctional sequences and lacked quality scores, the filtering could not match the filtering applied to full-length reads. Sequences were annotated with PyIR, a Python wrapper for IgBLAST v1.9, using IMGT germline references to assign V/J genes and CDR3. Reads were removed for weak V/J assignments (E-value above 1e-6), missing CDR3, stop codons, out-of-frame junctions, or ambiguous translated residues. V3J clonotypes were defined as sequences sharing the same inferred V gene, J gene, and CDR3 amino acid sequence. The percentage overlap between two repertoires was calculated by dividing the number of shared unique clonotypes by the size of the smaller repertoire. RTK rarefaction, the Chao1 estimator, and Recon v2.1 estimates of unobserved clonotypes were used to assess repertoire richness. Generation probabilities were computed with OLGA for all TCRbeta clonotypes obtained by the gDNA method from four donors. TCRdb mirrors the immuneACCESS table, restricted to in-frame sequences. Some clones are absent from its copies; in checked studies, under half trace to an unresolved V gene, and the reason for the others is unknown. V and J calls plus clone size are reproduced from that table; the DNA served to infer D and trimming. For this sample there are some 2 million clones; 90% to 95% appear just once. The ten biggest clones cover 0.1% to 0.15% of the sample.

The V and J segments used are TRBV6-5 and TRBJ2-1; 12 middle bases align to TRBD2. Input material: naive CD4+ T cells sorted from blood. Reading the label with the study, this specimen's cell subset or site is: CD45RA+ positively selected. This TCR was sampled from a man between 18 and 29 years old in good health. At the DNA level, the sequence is TGTGCCAGCAGAACCCTAGCGGGAGGGCCGGGGCAGTTCTTC. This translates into CASRTLAGGPGQFF.